The 17 T cell receptor beta chains listed next were all sequenced from one sample in a study of naive and memory T cell subsets. The beta constant-region primer was an equimolar mix of two oligonucleotides covering TRBC1 and TRBC2. Four rounds of PCR amplified the ligated cDNA using nested alpha and beta constant-region primers plus SP2. MiXCR was run by TCRdb on the UMI-ligation and nested PCR reads, yielding one entry per CDR3 protein. This repertoire shows some 83,000 distinct CDR3 sequences, over 9% found once; its top ten account for less than 1.5%. Sequencing was done on a sample of naive CD8+ T cells from blood. The receptors here all came from a human donor in good health.

V usage is TRBV9 and J usage is TRBJ2-3; D gene unclear. The CDR3 consists of 15 residues. V gave up 1 base and J gave up 0 bases, with 9 bases separating them. Germline V gene sequence: CDR1 SGDLS, CDR2 YYNGEE. Written as DNA, the CDR3 is TGTGCCAGCAGCGTAAGAGGTGAAAGCACAGATACGCAGTATTTT. Amino acid sequence: CASSVRGESTDTQYF.

This clonotype occurred many times. The chain has TRBV6-6 and TRBJ2-3; 10 bases match TRBD1. The CDR3 loop spans 16 amino acids. V was clipped by 6 bases and J by 2 bases; unmatched bases: 8. Germline CDR1 and CDR2: MNHNY and SVGAGI (reference sequence). CDR3 protein: CASRQPGQGTTDTQYF. The CDR3 coding sequence is TGTGCCAGCAGGCAGCCGGGACAGGGGACCACAGATACGCAGTATTTT.

The V gene is TRBV27, the J gene TRBJ1-4; possibly TRBD1 for D (5 bases). This CDR3 is 15 amino acids long. V was cut by 4 bases and J by 4 bases, with 13 bases left in between. Germline-derived CDR1 and CDR2 are MNHEY and SMNVEV (reference sequence). Here the CDR3 DNA reads TGTGCCAGCAGTTCGGAAGGGCAGGGTAATGAAAAACTGTTTTTT. It codes for CASSSEGQGNEKLFF.

The sample holds a few counts of this clonotype. V is TRBV11-1 and J is TRBJ2-6, with a tentative D call TRBD2 (6 bases). The CDR3 covers 16 residues. Germline assignment: CDR1 SGHAT and CDR2 FQDESV (reference sequence). Between the trimmed V and J ends, which lost 1 base and 2 bases, there was a span of 9 bases. CDR3 nucleotides: TGTGCCAGCAGCTTAGACCGGGAGACTGGGGCCAACGTCCTGACTTTC. Translated: CASSLDRETGANVLTF.

The V call is TRBV11-3, the J call TRBJ2-1; TRBD2 agrees at 8 bases. CDR1 and CDR2 from the germline V gene are SGHNT and YENEEA. CDR3 length: 15 residues. Trimming at V came to 5 bases and at J to 1 base, leaving 4 bases not matched to a gene. CDR3 DNA: TGTGCCAGCAGCATTCTAGCGGGTTCCTACAATGAGCAGTTCTTC. Translated, it gives CASSILAGSYNEQFF.

This clonotype was picked up many times. The rearrangement links TRBV12-3 or TRBV12-4 to TRBJ2-3; no firm D call. The CDR3 has 13 residues. Trimming stripped 1 base from V and 4 bases from J, with 6 bases between. The CDR3 protein is CASSLGWPDTQYF. CDR3 DNA sequence: TGTGCCAGCAGTTTAGGCTGGCCAGATACGCAGTATTTT.

This clonotype was counted only a few times. The rearrangement uses TRBV6-5 and TRBJ1-1; D gene ambiguous. V was shortened by 0 bases and J by 5 bases, with 10 bases between the two germline ends. The CDR3 runs 14 residues. Looked up from germline, CDR1 is MNHEY and CDR2 is SVGAGI. The CDR3 coding sequence is TGTGCCAGCAGTTACTCCGGGTTGTGGACTGAAGCTTTCTTT. This gives the protein CASSYSGLWTEAFF.

This clonotype has a count of ten or more. The chain uses TRBV7-9 and TRBJ2-1; tentatively, D is TRBD1 (6 bases). The germline V and J ends were trimmed by 5 bases and 14 bases, with 19 bases remaining between them. This CDR3 has 13 residues. Germline values: CDR1 SEHNR, CDR2 FQNEAQ (reference sequence). CDR3 coding DNA: TGTGCCAGCAGCCCCCGGCGGACAGAGGGGGAGTTCTTC. The encoded protein is CASSPRRTEGEFF.

This clonotype was seen repeatedly, ten times or more. The chain uses TRBV19 and TRBJ2-1; D not certain. Germline V gives CDR1 LNHDA, CDR2 SQIVND (reference sequence). V was cut by 5 bases and J by 0 bases, with 11 bases left in between. The CDR3 is made up of 15 amino acids. CDR3 in amino acids: CASSVSPSSYNEQFF. Here the CDR3 DNA reads TGTGCCAGTAGTGTCAGTCCCAGCTCCTACAATGAGCAGTTCTTC.

The V and J genes are TRBV3-1 and TRBJ2-3, with 7 positions matching TRBD1. The CDR3 spans 17 residues. CDR1 and CDR2 from the germline V gene are LGHDT and YNNKEL (reference sequence). Unmatched junction bases numbered 8, after V lost 0 bases and J lost 2 bases. CDR3 in amino acids: CASSQELIQGTTDTQYF. CDR3 coding DNA: TGTGCCAGCAGCCAAGAGTTAATACAGGGGACCACAGATACGCAGTATTTT.

A word on this clonotype: A much more abundant neighbour one base away suggests this may be a read error. The J gene is TRBJ1-1, the V gene TRBV21-1; the table's TRBD1 call for D was not verified on the DNA. TRBV21-1 is annotated as a pseudogene. The CDR3 loop spans 15 amino acids. The CDR3 DNA is TGTGCCAGCAGAAGGGGGAGAGAGGCAAACACTGAAGCTTTCTTT. Protein: CASRRGREANTEAFF.

This clonotype has at least ten counts. V is TRBV6-5 and J is TRBJ2-1, with D unresolved. The germline V gene has CDR1 MNHEY and CDR2 SVGAGI. Trimming stripped 0 bases from V and 4 bases from J, with 7 bases between. The CDR3 has 14 amino acids. The CDR3 DNA reads as TGTGCCAGCAGTTACTCTCGGAATTACAATGAGCAGTTCTTC. Its translation: CASSYSRNYNEQFF.

This clonotype was counted at least ten times. This rearrangement joins TRBV29-1 to TRBJ2-6; D assignment may be TRBD1 or TRBD2 (6 bases each). The germline CDR1 and CDR2 sequences are SQVTM and ANQGSEA. The CDR3 spans 15 residues. V lost 0 bases, J lost 2 bases, and 8 bases lay in between. CDR3 DNA: TGCAGCGTTGAAGATCGGGGGCCTGGGGCCAACGTCCTGACTTTC. Translated, it gives CSVEDRGPGANVLTF.

This clonotype was counted a few times. The J gene is TRBJ2-7, the V gene TRBV12-3 or TRBV12-4, with D perhaps TRBD1 or TRBD2 (5 bases each). The V end was cut by 3 bases, the J end by 4 bases, with 10 bases between. There are 13 residues in the CDR3. CDR3 coding DNA: TGTGCCAGCAGTTTTGGGGGAGTGTACGAGCAGTACTTC. Protein: CASSFGGVYEQYF.

This clonotype has only a few counts. The chain uses TRBV2 and TRBJ2-7, with 9 nucleotides matching TRBD2. With 3 bases clipped from V and 5 bases from J, the junction kept 5 bases outside the gene matches. Germline V gene sequence: CDR1 SNHLY, CDR2 FYNNEI. The CDR3 is made up of 14 amino acids. The CDR3 reads CASSEGLARHEQYF. CDR3 nucleotides: TGTGCCAGCAGTGAGGGACTAGCAAGGCACGAGCAGTACTTC.

In this sample, this clonotype turned up a few times. V gene TRBV13 combines with J gene TRBJ2-5; TRBD2 might be the D (5 bases). Trimming left V 4 bases short and J 9 bases short, with 18 bases between. The CDR3 loop spans 14 amino acids. CDR1 and CDR2 (germline): PRHDT, FYEKMQ (reference sequence). In nucleotides, the CDR3 is TGTGCCAGCAGCTCATTGGACTCCCCACGGGCCCAGTACTTC. Residues: CASSSLDSPRAQYF.

This clonotype was detected ten times or more. J is TRBJ2-1 and V is TRBV29-1; D is ambiguous. There are 12 residues in the CDR3. Germline V gene sequence: CDR1 SQVTM, CDR2 ANQGSEA. Trimming cost V 5 bases and J 6 bases, with 11 bases left between them. CDR3 residues: CSVLPGPNEQFF. The CDR3 DNA is TGCAGCGTTCTCCCGGGCCCCAATGAGCAGTTCTTC.